The rows below give T cell receptor beta chains drawn from one sample of a study of Graves' ophthalmopathy and Graves' hyperthyroidism. TCRdb analysed the multiplex PCR reads with MiXCR anew, one entry per CDR3 protein. The sample holds 650,000 to 800,000 distinct CDR3 sequences; about two fifths are singletons and the top ten take roughly 3.5%. The sequencing sample was made of peripheral blood. These receptors were collected from an adult man with Graves' ophthalmopathy. CDR3s include the opening cysteine and the closing phenylalanine or tryptophan. The D gene is left open where the match is weak. Only part of the rows carry a size: once, few, many, or a class if the clone is expanded.

CDR3 protein: CATSSQRGSGNTEAFF; CDR3 DNA: TGTGCCACCAGCAGCCAGAGAGGGTCCGGGAACACTGAAGCTTTCTTT; clone size: .; D gene: .; V gene: TRBV15; J gene: TRBJ1-1
CDR3 protein: CATRQESMKSPLHF; CDR3 DNA: TGTGCCACCCGACAGGAGTCGATGAAATCACCCCTCCACTTT; clone size: many; D gene: .; V gene: TRBV19; J gene: TRBJ1-6
CDR3 protein: CASRPGGRRGQGSNQPQHF; CDR3 DNA: TGTGCCTCCCGACCCGGGGGTCGCAGAGGACAGGGGAGCAATCAGCCCCAGCATTTT; clone size: few; D gene: TRBD1; V gene: TRBV10-3; J gene: TRBJ1-5
CDR3 protein: CASSLSGRPYEQYF; CDR3 DNA: TGTGCCAGCAGCTTATCGGGAAGGCCCTACGAGCAGTACTTC; clone size: many; D gene: .; V gene: TRBV7-6; J gene: TRBJ2-7
CDR3 protein: CASSLQDGGANYGYTF; CDR3 DNA: TGCGCCAGCAGCTTGCAGGACGGCGGAGCTAACTATGGCTACACCTTC; clone size: many; D gene: .; V gene: TRBV5-1; J gene: TRBJ1-2
CDR3 protein: CAADRGDQPQHF; CDR3 DNA: TGTGCTGCGGACAGGGGTGATCAGCCCCAGCATTTT; clone size: .; D gene: TRBD1; V gene: TRBV24-1; J gene: TRBJ1-5
CDR3 protein: CASSRQGWTEAFF; CDR3 DNA: TGCGCCAGCAGCCGACAGGGGTGGACTGAAGCTTTCTTT; clone size: many; D gene: TRBD1; V gene: TRBV5-1; J gene: TRBJ1-1
CDR3 protein: CASSGLAGEETQYF; CDR3 DNA: TGTGCTAGCTCCGGACTAGCGGGAGAAGAGACCCAGTACTTC; clone size: .; D gene: TRBD2; V gene: TRBV2; J gene: TRBJ2-5
CDR3 protein: CASSLGTGSLEQYF; CDR3 DNA: TGTGCCAGCAGCTTAGGTACAGGATCTCTCGAGCAGTACTTC; clone size: many; D gene: .; V gene: TRBV7-9; J gene: TRBJ2-7
CDR3 protein: CASSSRDPNTEAFF; CDR3 DNA: TGTGCCAGCAGCTCACGAGACCCGAACACTGAAGCTTTCTTT; clone size: .; D gene: .; V gene: TRBV7-2; J gene: TRBJ1-1
CDR3 protein: CSASDPGSPRQPQHF; CDR3 DNA: TGCAGTGCTAGTGACCCAGGTAGCCCCCGTCAGCCCCAGCATTTT; clone size: few; D gene: .; V gene: TRBV20-1; J gene: TRBJ1-5
CDR3 protein: CANSIPPQGGETQYF; CDR3 DNA: TGTGCCAACTCAATCCCCCCACAGGGTGGCGAGACCCAGTACTTC; clone size: many; D gene: .; V gene: TRBV25-1; J gene: TRBJ2-5
CDR3 protein: CSVEGAEGSGNTF; CDR3 DNA: TGCAGCGTTGAGGGGGCCGAGGGCTCTGGAAACACCTTC; clone size: few; D gene: .; V gene: TRBV29-1; J gene: TRBJ1-2
CDR3 protein: CASSFWGQETQYF; CDR3 DNA: TGTGCCAGCAGCTTCTGGGGACAAGAGACCCAGTACTTC; clone size: many; D gene: .; V gene: TRBV7-6; J gene: TRBJ2-5
CDR3 protein: CASRRGKTNEKLFF; CDR3 DNA: TGTGCCAGCCGCAGGGGGAAAACTAATGAAAAACTGTTTTTT; clone size: .; D gene: TRBD1; V gene: TRBV7-2; J gene: TRBJ1-4
CDR3 protein: CASRTSGNSGANVLTF; CDR3 DNA: TGTGCCAGTAGGACCTCGGGAAACTCTGGGGCCAACGTCCTGACTTTC; clone size: .; D gene: .; V gene: TRBV19; J gene: TRBJ2-6
CDR3 protein: CASSRGRRYYGYTF; CDR3 DNA: TGTGCCAGCAGCAGGGGACGCCGGTACTATGGCTACACCTTC; clone size: few; D gene: .; V gene: TRBV5-8; J gene: TRBJ1-2
CDR3 protein: CASSWTSSGELFF; CDR3 DNA: TGTGCCAGCAGCTGGACCTCGTCCGGGGAGCTGTTTTTT; clone size: few; D gene: .; V gene: TRBV7-3; J gene: TRBJ2-2
CDR3 protein: CASSETIDPTGYTF; CDR3 DNA: TGTGCCAGCAGTGAGACTATCGACCCCACTGGCTACACCTTC; clone size: .; D gene: .; V gene: TRBV2; J gene: TRBJ1-2
CDR3 protein: CASSWGTSLANTEAFF; CDR3 DNA: TGTGCCAGCAGCTGGGGGACAAGTCTCGCGAACACTGAAGCCTTCTTT; clone size: .; D gene: .; V gene: TRBV11-2; J gene: TRBJ1-1
CDR3 protein: CASTVTGTGLYTEAFF; CDR3 DNA: TGTGCCAGCACCGTGACAGGGACAGGGCTTTACACTGAAGCTTTCTTT; clone size: .; D gene: TRBD1; V gene: TRBV7-3; J gene: TRBJ1-1
CDR3 protein: CASSAPGQGVKQLMKNCFF; CDR3 DNA: .; clone size: few; D gene: .; V gene: TRBV9; J gene: TRBJ1-4
CDR3 protein: CSVEGGGTYEQYF; CDR3 DNA: TGCAGCGTTGAAGGGGGCGGAACCTACGAGCAGTACTTC; clone size: .; D gene: .; V gene: TRBV29-1; J gene: TRBJ2-7
CDR3 protein: CSVGTSLNEQYF; CDR3 DNA: TGCAGCGTTGGGACTAGCCTCAATGAGCAGTACTTC; clone size: .; D gene: TRBD2; V gene: TRBV29-1; J gene: TRBJ2-7
CDR3 protein: CASSPQAGTRNQPQHF; CDR3 DNA: TGTGCCAGCAGCCCTCAGGCAGGGACCCGCAATCAGCCCCAGCATTTT; clone size: many; D gene: .; V gene: TRBV7-2; J gene: TRBJ1-5
CDR3 protein: CATSRAPGQGQTQYF; CDR3 DNA: TGTGCCACCAGCAGGGCCCCGGGACAGGGGCAGACCCAGTACTTC; clone size: .; D gene: TRBD1; V gene: TRBV15; J gene: TRBJ2-5
CDR3 protein: CASKVAANYGYTF; CDR3 DNA: TGTGCCAGCAAGGTCGCTGCTAACTATGGCTACACCTTC; clone size: many; D gene: .; V gene: TRBV2; J gene: TRBJ1-2
CDR3 protein: CSVEERQGPYEQYF; CDR3 DNA: TGCAGCGTTGAAGAGAGACAGGGGCCCTACGAGCAGTACTTC; clone size: once; D gene: TRBD1; V gene: TRBV29-1; J gene: TRBJ2-7
CDR3 protein: CASSLGQDREQYF; CDR3 DNA: TGTGCCAGCAGCTTGGGACAGGATCGGGAGCAGTACTTC; clone size: many; D gene: TRBD1; V gene: TRBV11-3; J gene: TRBJ2-7
CDR3 protein: CASSQLESTEAFF; CDR3 DNA: TGTGCCAGCAGCCAACTGGAGAGCACTGAAGCTTTCTTT; clone size: many; D gene: .; V gene: TRBV3-1; J gene: TRBJ1-1
CDR3 protein: CASSPPPGSGTQYF; CDR3 DNA: TGTGCCAGCTCACCACCGCCGGGCTCGGGGACCCAGTACTTC; clone size: .; D gene: .; V gene: TRBV7-9; J gene: TRBJ2-5